One sample yielded the 15 T cell receptor beta chains listed below, sequenced in a study of CD8 T cells in ankylosing spondylitis. TCRdb reprocessed the 5' RACE reads with MiXCR, giving one entry per CDR3 protein. The sample contains 250,000 to 400,000 distinct CDR3 sequences, around a tenth of which appear only once. Sequencing was carried out using blood, either unsorted or a sorted T cell fraction (not recorded which). The receptors here all came from a female donor with ankylosing spondylitis or in good health (not recorded which).

This clonotype was seen a few times. The chain has TRBV7-6 and TRBJ2-3; D is ambiguous. Trimming cost V 4 bases and J 0 bases, with 11 bases left between them. This CDR3 has 15 amino acids. Germline V gene sequence: CDR1 SGHVS, CDR2 FNYEAQ. CDR3 loop: CASSSEAESTDTQYF. The CDR3 coding sequence is TGTGCCAGCAGCTCCGAGGCGGAAAGCACAGATACGCAGTATTTT. Drawing the rest from reference TRBV7-6 and TRBJ2-3, the complete variable domain is GAGVSQSPRYKVTKRGQDVALRCDPISGHVSLYWYRQALGQGPEFLTYFNYEAQQDKSGLPNDRFSAERPEGSISTLTIQRTEQRDSAMYRCASSSEAESTDTQYFGPGTRLTVL.

This chain connects TRBV6-5 to TRBJ2-1; 8 bases align to TRBD2. Germline trimming cut 2 bases from V and 7 bases from J; bases unmatched to any gene: 10. The germline V gene encodes CDR1 MNHEY and CDR2 SVGAGI. This CDR3 spans 16 amino acids. The CDR3 DNA follows: TGTGCCAGCAGTTACAGTGGCGGGAGGATGCGGAATGAGCAGTTCTTC. It codes for CASSYSGGRMRNEQFF.

This clonotype was observed many times. The chain carries TRBV7-2 and TRBJ1-2; TRBD1 matches at 9 bases. CDR1 and CDR2 from the germline V gene are SGHTA and FQGNSA. With V trimmed by 5 bases and J by 8 bases, 3 bases remained unmatched. The CDR3 contains 12 residues. The CDR3 loop reads CASSPGTGGYTF. In DNA form, the CDR3 reads TGTGCCAGCAGCCCAGGGACAGGGGGCTACACCTTC.

The chain has TRBV12-3 or TRBV12-4 and TRBJ2-2, with D possibly TRBD2 on 6 matching bases. The CDR3 is 20 residues long. V lost 9 bases to trimming and J lost 0 bases, with 29 bases between them. CDR3 bases: TGTGCCAGAGGGAGGAGACAGCGAAGTACCTCCTGCGCGAACACCGGGGAGCTGTTTTTT. The encoded protein is CARGRRQRSTSCANTGELFF.

The chain recombines TRBV6-1 with TRBJ1-6; 10 bases are shared with TRBD1. Trimming cost V 6 bases and J 9 bases; bases outside gene matches: 8. CDR3 length: 15 amino acids. Germline V CDR1 and CDR2: MNHNS, SASEGT. In nucleotides, the CDR3 is TGTGCCAGCAGACCTACGACAGGGGGCGTTTCACCCCTCCACTTT. Translated, it gives CASRPTTGGVSPLHF.

This clonotype was recorded at least ten times. The chain recombines TRBV19 with TRBJ2-1, with 7 bases that match TRBD2. V was clipped by 9 bases and J by 3 bases; unmatched bases: 14. The germline V gene encodes CDR1 LNHDA and CDR2 SQIVND (reference sequence). There are 16 residues in the CDR3. Here the CDR3 DNA reads TGTGCCAGCACGGATCGGGGGGAATCCCTCTACAATGAGCAGTTCTTC. This gives the protein CASTDRGESLYNEQFF.

This clonotype was observed at least ten times. The gene calls are TRBV20-1 and TRBJ2-5, with D hard to call. CDR1 and CDR2 from the germline V gene are DFQATT and SNEGSKA (reference sequence). V was cut by 3 bases and J by 10 bases, with 12 bases left in between. CDR3 length: 11 residues. This chain's CDR3 is CSARETTGQYF. The CDR3 coding sequence is TGCAGTGCTAGGGAGACAACCGGCCAGTACTTC.

This clonotype was seen ten or more times. The genes are TRBV7-8 and TRBJ2-5, with 7 bases aligning to TRBD1. The germline CDR1 and CDR2 sequences are SGHVS and FQNEAQ. The ends lost 0 bases at V and 5 bases at J; junction bases unmatched: 6. The length of the CDR3 is 15 residues. The CDR3: CASSLAMDRSETQYF. As DNA, the CDR3 is TGTGCCAGCAGCTTAGCTATGGACAGGTCCGAGACCCAGTACTTC.

This clonotype was detected only a few times. The chain carries TRBV10-2 and TRBJ2-3; D not certain. The CDR3 contains 17 residues. The V end was cut by 5 bases, the J end by 2 bases, with 20 bases between. Germline CDR1 is WSHSY and CDR2 is SAAADI. Here the CDR3 reads CASSSPVWRATTDTQYF. The CDR3 DNA reads as TGCGCCAGCAGTTCCCCAGTTTGGCGCGCGACCACAGATACGCAGTATTTT.

This clonotype was counted at least ten times. The gene calls are TRBV5-6 and TRBJ2-1, with TRBD1 as a possible D gene (6 bases). Germline V CDR1 and CDR2: SGHDT, YYEEEE. Trimming took 3 bases from V and 2 from J, leaving 6 bases between them. CDR3 length equals 13 residues. The CDR3 bases are TGTGCCAGCAGCTGGACAGCCTACAATGAGCAGTTCTTC. Translating it yields CASSWTAYNEQFF.

The chain recombines TRBV2 with TRBJ2-7; D unresolved. The V and J ends lost 6 bases and 1 base respectively, with 7 bases between them. The CDR3 loop spans 12 amino acids. Germline V CDR1 and CDR2: SNHLY, FYNNEI. The CDR3 here is CASRRFSYEQYF. The CDR3 nucleotides read TGTGCCAGCAGGCGGTTTTCCTACGAGCAGTACTTC.

Many counts were recorded for this clonotype. The gene calls are TRBV7-9 and TRBJ2-1, with 10 positions matching TRBD2. The CDR3 spans 16 residues. Germline loops: CDR1 SEHNR, CDR2 FQNEAQ (reference sequence). V shed 4 bases and J 7 bases; nucleotides not matched to a gene: 10. CDR3 in DNA: TGTGCCAGCAGCTCCTGGACTAGCGGAAAGAGTAATGAGCAGTTCTTC. It is translated as CASSSWTSGKSNEQFF.

This clonotype came up a few times. The chain uses TRBV2 and TRBJ2-6; 7 nucleotides align to TRBD1. The junction had 6 bases not matched to a gene; V was cut back by 9 bases and J by 4 bases. There are 14 residues in the CDR3. Germline V gene data show CDR1 as SNHLY and CDR2 as FYNNEI. CDR3 loop: CARTGLSGANVLTF. CDR3 bases: TGTGCCAGGACAGGGCTCTCCGGGGCCAACGTCCTGACTTTC.

This clonotype was detected a few times. The chain uses TRBV24-1 and TRBJ1-2; a possible D gene is TRBD1 (6 bases). CDR1 is KGHDR and CDR2 is SFDVKD in the germline V gene. The V end was cut by 3 bases, the J end by 8 bases, with 15 bases between. This CDR3 is built from 14 residues. Here the CDR3 reads CATSDQGQTGGYTF. In DNA, the CDR3 is TGTGCCACCAGTGATCAGGGGCAGACGGGCGGCTACACCTTC.

This chain joins TRBV18 and TRBJ1-4; TRBD1 agrees at 8 bases. The CDR3 contains 13 residues. J was trimmed by 8 bases and V by 5 bases; bases with no gene match: 4. Germline V gene sequence: CDR1 KGHSH, CDR2 LQKENI. The CDR3: CASSADRDEKLFF. Here the CDR3 DNA reads TGTGCCAGCTCAGCGGACAGGGACGAAAAACTGTTTTTT.